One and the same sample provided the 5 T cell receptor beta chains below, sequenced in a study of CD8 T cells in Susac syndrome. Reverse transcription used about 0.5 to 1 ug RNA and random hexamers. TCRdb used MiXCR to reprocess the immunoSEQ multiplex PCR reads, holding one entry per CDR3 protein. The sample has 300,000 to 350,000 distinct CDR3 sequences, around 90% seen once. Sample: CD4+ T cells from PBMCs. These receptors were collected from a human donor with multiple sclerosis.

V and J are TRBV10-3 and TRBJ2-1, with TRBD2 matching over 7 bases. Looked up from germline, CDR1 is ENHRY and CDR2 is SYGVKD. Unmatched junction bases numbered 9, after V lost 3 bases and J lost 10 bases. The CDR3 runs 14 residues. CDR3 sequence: CAISEILGGTEQFF. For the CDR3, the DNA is TGTGCCATCAGTGAAATCCTGGGAGGGACCGAGCAGTTCTTC.

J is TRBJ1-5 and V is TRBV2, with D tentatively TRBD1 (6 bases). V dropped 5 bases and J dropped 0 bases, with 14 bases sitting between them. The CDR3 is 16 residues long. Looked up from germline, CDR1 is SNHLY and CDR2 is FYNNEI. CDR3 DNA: TGTGCCAGCAGTTCCCTGCGACAGGCTAGCAATCAGCCCCAGCATTTT. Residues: CASSSLRQASNQPQHF.

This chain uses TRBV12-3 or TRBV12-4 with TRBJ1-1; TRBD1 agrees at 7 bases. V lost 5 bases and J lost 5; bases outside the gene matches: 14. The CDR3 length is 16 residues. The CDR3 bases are TGTGCCAGCAGTCGACGACAGGGAAGGAGGAGGACTGAAGCTTTCTTT. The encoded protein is CASSRRQGRRRTEAFF.

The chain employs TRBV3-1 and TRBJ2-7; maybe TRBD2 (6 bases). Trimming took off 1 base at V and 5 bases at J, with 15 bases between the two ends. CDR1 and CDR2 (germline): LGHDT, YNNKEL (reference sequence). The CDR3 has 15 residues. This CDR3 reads CASSQGPTGVNEQYF. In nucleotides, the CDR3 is TGTGCCAGCAGCCAAGGCCCGACGGGGGTCAACGAGCAGTACTTC.

The CDR3 is CSAREDSNEQFF. DNA of the CDR3: TGCAGTGCTAGAGAGGATTCCAATGAGCAGTTCTTC. The chain joins TRBV20-1 to TRBJ2-1; the D is unclear. Trimming removed 0 bases at V and 6 bases at J, with 6 bases between. The germline gives CDR1 DFQATT, CDR2 SNEGSKA (reference sequence). This CDR3 spans 12 amino acids.